Following are 22 T cell receptor beta chains from one sample sequenced in a study of control samples from healthy donors and cancer patients. Libraries were prepared by immunoSEQ multiplex PCR; TCRdb keeps only in-frame clonotypes and omits some of them. The top ten clones hold 4% of a sample with tens of thousands of clones, roughly 90% of them seen once. Sequenced sample: blood. These receptors all stem from a woman aged 50 to 65 in good health.

The rearrangement joins TRBV12-5 to TRBJ2-1; 7 nucleotides line up with TRBD2. This CDR3 is built from 14 residues. Germline V gene data show CDR1 as LGHNT and CDR2 as FRNRAP. Unmatched junction bases numbered 9, after V lost 7 bases and J lost 6 bases. CDR3 bases: TGTGCTAGTGTCTCGGGCGGGAGAGGCAATGAGCAGTTCTTC. Translating it yields CASVSGGRGNEQFF.

The V and J genes are TRBV28 and TRBJ1-1; D gene ambiguous. The length of the CDR3 is 13 residues. Trimming cost V 7 bases and J 4 bases, with 13 bases left between them. The germline V gene has CDR1 MDHEN and CDR2 SYDVKM. CDR3 region: CASIPTRVTEAFF. CDR3 coding DNA: TGTGCCAGCATCCCCACAAGGGTCACTGAAGCTTTCTTT.

The table lists this clone with a few counts. The chain carries TRBV5-1 and TRBJ1-1, with 9 positions matching TRBD1. The CDR3 is 14 residues long. V shed 4 bases and J 1 base; nucleotides not matched to a gene: 2. Germline CDR1 SGHRS, CDR2 YFSETQ. CDR3 DNA sequence: TGCGCCAGCAGCGTACAGGGGGCGAACACTGAAGCTTTCTTT. This codes for CASSVQGANTEAFF. Together with reference TRBV5-1 and TRBJ1-1, the CDR3 gives the full variable domain: KAGVTQTPRYLIKTRGQQVTLSCSPISGHRSVSWYQQTPGQGLQFLFEYFSETQRNKGNFPGRFSGRQFSNSRSEMNVSTLELGDSALYLCASSVQGANTEAFFGQGTRLTVV.

The chain joins TRBV28 to TRBJ1-2, with a weak D call TRBD1 (5 bases). The CDR3 consists of 14 residues. Germline CDR1 MDHEN, CDR2 SYDVKM. V was trimmed by 2 bases and J by 6 bases, leaving 13 bases between them. CDR3 protein: CASSLGDRVNGYTF. The CDR3, as DNA: TGTGCCAGCAGTTTAGGGGACCGCGTCAATGGCTACACCTTC.

The chain recombines TRBV24-1 with TRBJ2-1; 7 nucleotides agree with TRBD2. The CDR3 is 16 amino acids. With V trimmed by 1 base and J by 8 bases, 10 bases remained unmatched. Germline V gene sequence: CDR1 KGHDR, CDR2 SFDVKD. The CDR3 reads CATSDFAGEKVDEQFF. In DNA, the CDR3 is TGTGCCACCAGTGATTTTGCGGGAGAAAAGGTTGATGAGCAGTTCTTC.

The chain carries TRBV5-1 and TRBJ2-5, with 7 positions matching TRBD1. This CDR3 region has 15 residues. CDR1 is SGHRS, CDR2 YFSETQ, per germline. J gave up 5 bases and V 4 bases, and 11 bases lay outside the gene matches. For the CDR3, the DNA is TGCGCCAGCAGCGGGACAGTAAGTTCCCATGAGACCCAGTACTTC. The encoded protein is CASSGTVSSHETQYF. The whole variable domain, remainder taken from reference TRBV5-1 and TRBJ2-5, is KAGVTQTPRYLIKTRGQQVTLSCSPISGHRSVSWYQQTPGQGLQFLFEYFSETQRNKGNFPGRFSGRQFSNSRSEMNVSTLELGDSALYLCASSGTVSSHETQYFGPGTRLLVL.

The gene calls are TRBV7-2 and TRBJ2-3; 9 bases match TRBD2. This CDR3 contains 17 residues. Germline V gene data show CDR1 as SGHTA and CDR2 as FQGNSA. Unmatched junction bases numbered 7, after V lost 1 base and J lost 2 bases. The CDR3 loop reads CASSLVGAGGYTDTQYF. In DNA form, the CDR3 reads TGTGCCAGCAGCTTAGTAGGGGCGGGAGGGTACACAGATACGCAGTATTTT.

This CDR3 is CASSLQVGYGYTF. In nucleotides, the CDR3 is TGTGCCAGCAGTCTACAGGTGGGCTATGGCTACACCTTC. This sequence joins TRBV12-3 or TRBV12-4 and TRBJ1-2; D possibly corresponds to TRBD1 (5 bases). The V end lost 5 bases, the J end lost 4 bases, and 11 bases lay between the germline ends. This CDR3 contains 13 residues.

CDR3 DNA: TGCGCCAGCAGCTTCGAAGCCCCTGAGAGGGAAGCTTTCTTT. Protein product: CASSFEAPEREAFF. The rearrangement uses TRBV5-1 and TRBJ1-1; unclear D gene. From germline, CDR1 is SGHRS and CDR2 YFSETQ. V was trimmed by 2 bases and J by 8 bases, leaving 16 bases between them. The CDR3 consists of 14 residues.

This chain joins TRBV27 and TRBJ2-1; D is unresolved. The CDR3 sequence is 13 residues long. Germline V gives CDR1 MNHEY, CDR2 SMNVEV (reference sequence). V lost 3 bases and J lost 7, with 10 bases in between. CDR3 DNA sequence: TGTGCCAGCAGTTTTCTCCTCAGTAATGAGCAGTTCTTC. Translating gives CASSFLLSNEQFF.

This sequence joins TRBV11-1 and TRBJ2-1; no definite D call. V was shortened by 10 bases and J by 10 bases, with 14 bases between the two germline ends. Germline V gives CDR1 SGHAT, CDR2 FQDESV (reference sequence). The CDR3 has 11 residues. Written as DNA, the CDR3 is TGTGCCACCTTATCGGGTGGAGAGCAGTTCTTC. Translated: CATLSGGEQFF.

V gene TRBV9 combines with J gene TRBJ1-1, with D perhaps matching TRBD1 (5 bases). Germline CDR1 reads SGDLS; CDR2 reads YYNGEE. V was cut by 4 bases and J by 1 base, with 14 bases left in between. The CDR3 loop spans 15 amino acids. DNA of the CDR3: TGTGCCAGCAGCCCCTGGGGCAGAGCGAACACTGAAGCTTTCTTT. Its protein product is CASSPWGRANTEAFF. Filled out from reference TRBV9 and TRBJ1-1, the complete variable domain reads DSGVTQTPKHLITATGQRVTLRCSPRSGDLSVYWYQQSLDQGLQFLIQYYNGEERAKGNILERFSAQQFPDLHSELNLSSLELGDSALYFCASSPWGRANTEAFFGQGTRLTVV.

This clone turned up a few times. The V and J genes are TRBV28 and TRBJ1-6, with 9 bases identical to TRBD1. Germline CDR1 MDHEN, CDR2 SYDVKM. J was trimmed by 7 bases and V by 5 bases; bases with no gene match: 9. This CDR3 has 16 amino acids. CDR3 nucleotides: TGTGCCAGCAGTCTGACGCCGGGACAGGGAAATTCACCCCTCCACTTT. Residues: CASSLTPGQGNSPLHF.

The gene calls are TRBV28 and TRBJ1-2; tentatively, D is TRBD1 (6 bases). V shed 7 bases and J shed 3 bases, with 15 bases lying between them. The CDR3 runs to 14 residues. Germline V gene lookup returns CDR1 MDHEN and CDR2 SYDVKM. The CDR3 sequence: CASNEGQSDYGYTF. DNA for the CDR3: TGTGCCAGCAATGAAGGACAGTCCGACTATGGCTACACCTTC.

This chain uses TRBV11-2 with TRBJ2-7, with D unclear. The CDR3 runs to 11 residues. Germline CDR1 is SGHAT and CDR2 is FQNNGV. V was pared by 4 bases and J by 0 bases, with 1 base between. CDR3 sequence (DNA): TGTGCCAGCAGCTCCTCCTACGAGCAGTACTTC. The encoded protein is CASSSSYEQYF.

The chain carries TRBV7-2 and TRBJ2-3; 12 bases fit TRBD2. The CDR3 consists of 16 residues. Trimming removed 5 bases from V and 5 bases from J; junction bases left unmatched: 8. Per the germline V gene, CDR1 is SGHTA and CDR2 is FQGNSA. Written as DNA, the CDR3 is TGTGCCAGCAGCCCGAGACTAGCGGGAGCCGTAGATACGCAGTATTTT. It is translated as CASSPRLAGAVDTQYF.

The V call is TRBV7-6, the J call TRBJ2-3; 7 positions agree with TRBD2. This CDR3 spans 15 amino acids. V dropped 4 bases and J dropped 6; count of bases not matched to a gene: 10. Germline V CDR1 and CDR2: SGHVS, FNYEAQ. CDR3 sequence (DNA): TGTGCCAGCAGCTCCATAGCGGGCCAGGCGGATACGCAGTATTTT. It specifies CASSSIAGQADTQYF.

Of note for this clone: Germline is not matched at one junction end, which may reflect a read error. This rearrangement joins TRBV10-3 to TRBJ2-4, with 8 bases fitting TRBD1. Germline assignment: CDR1 ENHRY and CDR2 SYGVKD. The CDR3 covers 12 residues. This CDR3 reads CAISGDRILYEF. CDR3 bases: TGTGCCATCAGTGGGGACAGGATCCTATACGAGTTC.

The chain employs TRBV4-1 and TRBJ2-7; maybe TRBD1 (6 bases). Germline-derived CDR1 and CDR2 are MGHRA and YSYEKL. V dropped 0 bases and J dropped 2 bases, with 11 bases sitting between them. The CDR3 is 15 residues long. The CDR3 bases are TGCGCCAGCAGCCAAGAGCGGACAGTGACCTACGAGCAGTACTTC. As protein: CASSQERTVTYEQYF.

This clone was picked up one time. J is TRBJ2-7 and V is TRBV7-9, with D perhaps TRBD1 (6 bases). The CDR3 loop spans 15 amino acids. Germline CDR1 reads SEHNR; CDR2 reads FQNEAQ (reference sequence). V lost 5 bases, J lost 3 bases, and 17 bases lay in between. CDR3 sequence: CASSHRQAGGYEQYF. The CDR3 nucleotides are TGTGCCAGCAGCCATAGACAGGCTGGGGGCTACGAGCAGTACTTC.

This chain connects TRBV28 to TRBJ2-3; 10 positions agree with TRBD2. Germline values: CDR1 MDHEN, CDR2 SYDVKM. This CDR3 comprises 18 residues. V shed 6 bases, J shed 0 bases, and the junction held 12 bases outside the gene matches. The DNA of the CDR3 is TGTGCCAGCAGCCCTCATAGCGGGAGGCGGGGGAGCACAGATACGCAGTATTTT. Protein: CASSPHSGRRGSTDTQYF.

This clone was found a few times. The chain links TRBV7-9 to TRBJ2-1, with 12 bases aligning to TRBD2. Trimming removed 4 bases from V and 2 bases from J; junction bases left unmatched: 6. The germline CDR1 and CDR2 sequences are SEHNR and FQNEAQ (reference sequence). The CDR3 totals 17 residues. The CDR3 reads CASSSKPSGRAYNEQFF. The DNA for the CDR3 is TGTGCCAGCAGCTCTAAACCTAGCGGGAGGGCCTACAATGAGCAGTTCTTC.